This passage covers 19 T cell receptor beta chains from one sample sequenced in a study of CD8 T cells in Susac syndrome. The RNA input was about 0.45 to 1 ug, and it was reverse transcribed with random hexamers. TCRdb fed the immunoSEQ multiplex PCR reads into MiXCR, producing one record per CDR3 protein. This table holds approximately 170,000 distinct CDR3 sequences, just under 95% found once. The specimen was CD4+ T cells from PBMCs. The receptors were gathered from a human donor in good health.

CDR3 DNA: TGTGCCAGCAGTTACCTGACAGGGGGGGAGACCCAGTACTTC. As protein: CASSYLTGGETQYF. This sequence joins TRBV6-2 or TRBV6-3 and TRBJ2-5; TRBD1 agrees at 9 bases. CDR1 is MNHEY, CDR2 SVGEGT, per germline. V lost 2 bases to trimming and J lost 5 bases; unmatched junction nucleotides: 3. This CDR3 spans 14 amino acids.

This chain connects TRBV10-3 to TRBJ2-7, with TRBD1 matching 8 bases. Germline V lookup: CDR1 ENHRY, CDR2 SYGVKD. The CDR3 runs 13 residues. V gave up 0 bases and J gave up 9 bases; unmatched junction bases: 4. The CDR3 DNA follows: TGTGCCATCAGTGAGTCTGGACAGGGCGGGCAGTACTTC. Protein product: CAISESGQGGQYF.

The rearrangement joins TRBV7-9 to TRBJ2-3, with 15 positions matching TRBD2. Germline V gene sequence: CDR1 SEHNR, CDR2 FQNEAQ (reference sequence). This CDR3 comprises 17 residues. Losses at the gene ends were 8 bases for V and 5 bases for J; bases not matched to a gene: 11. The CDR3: CASADLGLAGGGDTQYF. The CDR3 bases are TGTGCCAGCGCGGACCTGGGACTAGCGGGGGGAGGAGATACGCAGTATTTT.

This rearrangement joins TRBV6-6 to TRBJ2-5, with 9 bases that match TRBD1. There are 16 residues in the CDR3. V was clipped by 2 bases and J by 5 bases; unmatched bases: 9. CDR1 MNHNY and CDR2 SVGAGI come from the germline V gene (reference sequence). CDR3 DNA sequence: TGTGCCAGCAGTTACCTGGGACAGGGCCCAGGGGAGACCCAGTACTTC. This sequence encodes CASSYLGQGPGETQYF.

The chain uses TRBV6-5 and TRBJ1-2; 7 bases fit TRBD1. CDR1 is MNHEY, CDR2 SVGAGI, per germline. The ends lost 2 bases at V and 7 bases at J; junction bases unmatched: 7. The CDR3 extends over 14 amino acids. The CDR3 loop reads CASSYTLTGLGYTF. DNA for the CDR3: TGTGCCAGCAGTTACACCTTGACAGGGCTTGGCTACACCTTC.

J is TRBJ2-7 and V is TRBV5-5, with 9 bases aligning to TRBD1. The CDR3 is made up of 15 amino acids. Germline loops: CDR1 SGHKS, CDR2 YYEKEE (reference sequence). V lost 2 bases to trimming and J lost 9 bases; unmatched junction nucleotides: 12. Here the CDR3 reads CASSFGRDRELGQYF. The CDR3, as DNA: TGTGCCAGCAGCTTCGGCCGGGACAGGGAACTTGGGCAGTACTTC. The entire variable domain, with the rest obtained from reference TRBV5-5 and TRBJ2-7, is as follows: DAGVTQSPTHLIKTRGQQVTLRCSPISGHKSVSWYQQVLGQGPQFIFQYYEKEERGRGNFPDRFSARQFPNYSSELNVNALLLGDSALYLCASSFGRDRELGQYFGPGTRLTVT.

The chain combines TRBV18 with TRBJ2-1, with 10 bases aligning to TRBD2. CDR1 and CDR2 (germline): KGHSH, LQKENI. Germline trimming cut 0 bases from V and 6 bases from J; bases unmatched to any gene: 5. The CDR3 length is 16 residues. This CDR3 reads CASSPPSGGAANEQFF. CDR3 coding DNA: TGTGCCAGCTCACCACCGAGCGGGGGGGCCGCCAATGAGCAGTTCTTC.

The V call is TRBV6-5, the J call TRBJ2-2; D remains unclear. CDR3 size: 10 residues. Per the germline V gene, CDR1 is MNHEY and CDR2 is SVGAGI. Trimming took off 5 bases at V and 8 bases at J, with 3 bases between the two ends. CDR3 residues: CASSPGELFF. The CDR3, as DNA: TGTGCCAGCAGTCCGGGGGAGCTGTTTTTT.

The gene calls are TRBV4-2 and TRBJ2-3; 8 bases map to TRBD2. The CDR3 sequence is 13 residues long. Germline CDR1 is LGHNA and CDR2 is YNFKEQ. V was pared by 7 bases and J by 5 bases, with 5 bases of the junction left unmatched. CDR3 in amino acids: CASMVAGRDTQYF. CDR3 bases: TGTGCCAGCATGGTAGCGGGGCGAGATACGCAGTATTTT.

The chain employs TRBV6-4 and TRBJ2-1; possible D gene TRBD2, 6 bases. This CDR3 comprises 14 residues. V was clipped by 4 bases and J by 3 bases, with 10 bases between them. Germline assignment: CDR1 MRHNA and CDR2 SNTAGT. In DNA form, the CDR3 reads TGTGCCAGCAGTGTTGCGGGGTACTACAATGAGCAGTTCTTC. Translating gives CASSVAGYYNEQFF.

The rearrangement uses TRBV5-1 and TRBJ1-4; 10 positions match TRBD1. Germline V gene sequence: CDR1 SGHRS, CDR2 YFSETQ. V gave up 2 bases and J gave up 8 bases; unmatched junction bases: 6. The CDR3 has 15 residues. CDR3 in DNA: TGCGCCAGCAGCTTAACGGGACAGGGGATGGAAAAACTGTTTTTT. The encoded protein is CASSLTGQGMEKLFF.

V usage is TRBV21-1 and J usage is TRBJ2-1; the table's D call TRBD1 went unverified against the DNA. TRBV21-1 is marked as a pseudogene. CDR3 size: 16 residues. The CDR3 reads CASSPQTGVFYNEQFF. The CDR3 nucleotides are TGTGCCAGCAGCCCACAGACAGGGGTCTTCTACAATGAGCAGTTCTTC.

DNA for the CDR3: TGTGCCAGCAGTGAACAGGGGGCTGGGAATCAGCCCCAGCATTTT. It yields the protein CASSEQGAGNQPQHF. The rearrangement joins TRBV6-1 to TRBJ1-5, with 8 bases aligning to TRBD1. In germline, CDR1 is MNHNS, CDR2 SASEGT. Losses at the gene ends were 2 bases for V and 4 bases for J; bases not matched to a gene: 4. This CDR3 is built from 15 residues.

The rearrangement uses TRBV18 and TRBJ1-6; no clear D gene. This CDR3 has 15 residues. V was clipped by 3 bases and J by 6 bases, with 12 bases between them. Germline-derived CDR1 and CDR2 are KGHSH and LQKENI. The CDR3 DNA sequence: TGTGCCAGCTCACCGTGGACGCCGGGTAATTCACCCCTCCACTTT. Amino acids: CASSPWTPGNSPLHF.

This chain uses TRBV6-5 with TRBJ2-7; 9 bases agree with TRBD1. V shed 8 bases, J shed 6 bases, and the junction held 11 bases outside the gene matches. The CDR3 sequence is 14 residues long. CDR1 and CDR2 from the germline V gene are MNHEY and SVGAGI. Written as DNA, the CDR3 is TGTGCCAGCGGGACCGGGACAGGGTTTTTCGAGCAGTACTTC. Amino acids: CASGTGTGFFEQYF.

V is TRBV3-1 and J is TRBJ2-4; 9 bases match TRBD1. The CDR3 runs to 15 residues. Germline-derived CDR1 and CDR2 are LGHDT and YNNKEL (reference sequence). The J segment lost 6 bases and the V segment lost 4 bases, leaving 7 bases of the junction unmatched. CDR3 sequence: CASSRGTGYRNIQYF. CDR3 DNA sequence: TGTGCCAGCAGCCGGGGGACAGGGTACAGAAACATTCAGTACTTC.

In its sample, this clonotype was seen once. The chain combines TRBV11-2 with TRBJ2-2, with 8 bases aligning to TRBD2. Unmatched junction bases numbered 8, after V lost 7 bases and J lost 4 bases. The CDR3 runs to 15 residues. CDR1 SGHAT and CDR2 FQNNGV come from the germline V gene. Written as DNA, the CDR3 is TGTGCCAGCACTCCAACGGGGGGGAGCACCGGGGAGCTGTTTTTT. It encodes CASTPTGGSTGELFF.

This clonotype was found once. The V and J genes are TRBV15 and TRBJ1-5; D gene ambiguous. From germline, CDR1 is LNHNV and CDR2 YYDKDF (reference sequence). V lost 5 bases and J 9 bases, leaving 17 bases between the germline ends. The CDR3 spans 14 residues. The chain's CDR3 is CATSLPGSRRPQHF. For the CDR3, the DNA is TGTGCCACCAGCCTACCGGGAAGCCGTCGGCCCCAGCATTTT.

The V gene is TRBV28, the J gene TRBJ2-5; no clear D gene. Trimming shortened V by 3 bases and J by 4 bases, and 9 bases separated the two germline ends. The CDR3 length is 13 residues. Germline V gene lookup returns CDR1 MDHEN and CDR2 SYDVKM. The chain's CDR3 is CASSLYQVETQYF. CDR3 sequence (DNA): TGTGCCAGCAGTTTGTATCAGGTAGAGACCCAGTACTTC.